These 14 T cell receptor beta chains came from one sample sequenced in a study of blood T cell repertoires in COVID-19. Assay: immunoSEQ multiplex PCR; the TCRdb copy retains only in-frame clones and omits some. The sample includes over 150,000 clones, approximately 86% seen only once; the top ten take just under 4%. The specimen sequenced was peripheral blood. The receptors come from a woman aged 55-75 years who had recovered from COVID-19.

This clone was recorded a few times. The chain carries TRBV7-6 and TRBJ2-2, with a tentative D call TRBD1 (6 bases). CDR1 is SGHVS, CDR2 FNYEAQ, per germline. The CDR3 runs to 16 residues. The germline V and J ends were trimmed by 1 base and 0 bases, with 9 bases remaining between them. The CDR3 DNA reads TGTGCCAGCAGCTTAGTCGAGGGGGCGAACACCGGGGAGCTGTTTTTT. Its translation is CASSLVEGANTGELFF.

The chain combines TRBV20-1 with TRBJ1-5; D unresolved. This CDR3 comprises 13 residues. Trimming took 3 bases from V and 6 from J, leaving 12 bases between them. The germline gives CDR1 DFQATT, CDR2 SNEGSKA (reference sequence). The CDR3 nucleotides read TGCAGTGCTAGTAAAGTTGATAGTCAGCCCCAGCATTTT. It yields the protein CSASKVDSQPQHF.

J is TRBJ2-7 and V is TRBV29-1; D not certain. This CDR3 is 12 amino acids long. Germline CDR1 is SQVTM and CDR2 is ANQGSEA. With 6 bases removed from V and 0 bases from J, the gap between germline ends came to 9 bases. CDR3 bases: TGCAGCGTCTCAGGTGCCTCCTACGAGCAGTACTTC. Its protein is CSVSGASYEQYF.

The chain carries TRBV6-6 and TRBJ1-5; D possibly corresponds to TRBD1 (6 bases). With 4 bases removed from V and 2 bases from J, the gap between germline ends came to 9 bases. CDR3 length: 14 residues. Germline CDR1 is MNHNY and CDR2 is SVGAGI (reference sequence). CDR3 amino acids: CASSSRTGNQPQHF. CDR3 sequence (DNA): TGTGCCAGCAGTTCCCGGACAGGCAATCAGCCCCAGCATTTT.

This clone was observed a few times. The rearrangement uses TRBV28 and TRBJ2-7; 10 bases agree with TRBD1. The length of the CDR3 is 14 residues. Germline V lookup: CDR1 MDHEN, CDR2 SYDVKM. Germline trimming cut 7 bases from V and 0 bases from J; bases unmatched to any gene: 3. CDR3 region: CASIGTGDSYEQYF. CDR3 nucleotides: TGTGCCAGCATCGGGACAGGGGACTCCTACGAGCAGTACTTC.

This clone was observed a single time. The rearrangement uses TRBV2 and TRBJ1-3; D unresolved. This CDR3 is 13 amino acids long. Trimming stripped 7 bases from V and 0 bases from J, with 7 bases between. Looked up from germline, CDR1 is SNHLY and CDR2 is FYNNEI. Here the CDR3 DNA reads TGTGCCAGCACAGATGTCTCTGGAAACACCATATATTTT. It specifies CASTDVSGNTIYF.

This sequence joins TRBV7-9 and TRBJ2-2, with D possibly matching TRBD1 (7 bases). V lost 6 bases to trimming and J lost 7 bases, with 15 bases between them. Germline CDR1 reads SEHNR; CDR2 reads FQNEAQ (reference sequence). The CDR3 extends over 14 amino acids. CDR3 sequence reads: CASSLTGRDGELFF. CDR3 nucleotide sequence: TGTGCCAGCAGTTTGACAGGGCGGGACGGGGAGCTGTTTTTT.

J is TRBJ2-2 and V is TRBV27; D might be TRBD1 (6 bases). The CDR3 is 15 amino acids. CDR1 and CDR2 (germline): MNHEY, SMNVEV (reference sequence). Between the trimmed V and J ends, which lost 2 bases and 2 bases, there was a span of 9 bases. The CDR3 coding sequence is TGTGCCAGCAGTTTAAGGGGGATTAACACCGGGGAGCTGTTTTTT. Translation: CASSLRGINTGELFF.

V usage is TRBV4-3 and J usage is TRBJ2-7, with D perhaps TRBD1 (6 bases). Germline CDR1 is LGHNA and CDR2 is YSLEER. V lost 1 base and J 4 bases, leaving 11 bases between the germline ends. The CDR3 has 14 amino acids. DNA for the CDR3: TGCGCCAGCAGCCAAGTACTCAGGGGTTACGAGCAGTACTTC. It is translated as CASSQVLRGYEQYF.

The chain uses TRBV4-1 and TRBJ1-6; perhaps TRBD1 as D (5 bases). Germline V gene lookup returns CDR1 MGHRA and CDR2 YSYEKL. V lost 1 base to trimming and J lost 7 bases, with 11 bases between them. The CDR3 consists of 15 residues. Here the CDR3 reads CASSQAGGMNSPLHF. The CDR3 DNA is TGCGCCAGCAGCCAAGCGGGGGGTATGAATTCACCCCTCCACTTT.

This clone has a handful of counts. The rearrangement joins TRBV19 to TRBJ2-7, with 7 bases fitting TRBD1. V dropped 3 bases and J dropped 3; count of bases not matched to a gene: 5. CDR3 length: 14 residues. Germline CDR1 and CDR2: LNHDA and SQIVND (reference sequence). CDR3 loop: CASSMGTAGYEQYF. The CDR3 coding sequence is TGTGCCAGTAGTATGGGGACAGCCGGCTACGAGCAGTACTTC. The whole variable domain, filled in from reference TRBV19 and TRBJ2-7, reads DGGITQSPKYLFRKEGQNVTLSCEQNLNHDAMYWYRQDPGQGLRLIYYSQIVNDFQKGDIAEGYSVSREKKESFPLTVTSAQKNPTAFYLCASSMGTAGYEQYFGPGTRLTVT.

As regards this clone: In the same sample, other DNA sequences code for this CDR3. The CDR3 DNA is TGTGCCAGCAGCTCCGGACTAGCGGGGGGCTGGGAGACCCAGTACTTC. Translation gives CASSSGLAGGWETQYF. The chain uses TRBV7-3 and TRBJ2-5; the match to TRBD2 covers 14 bases. The V gene's germline CDR1 is SGHTA and CDR2 FQGTGA. The CDR3 extends over 16 amino acids. V gave up 4 bases and J gave up 5 bases; unmatched junction bases: 6.

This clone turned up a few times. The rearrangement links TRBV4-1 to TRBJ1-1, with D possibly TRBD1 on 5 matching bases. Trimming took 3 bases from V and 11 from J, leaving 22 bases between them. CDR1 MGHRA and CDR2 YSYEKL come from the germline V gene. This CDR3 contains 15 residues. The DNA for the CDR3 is TGCGCCAGCAGCCACGAACTATCACGGGGGGTAAAGGCTTTCTTT. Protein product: CASSHELSRGVKAFF.

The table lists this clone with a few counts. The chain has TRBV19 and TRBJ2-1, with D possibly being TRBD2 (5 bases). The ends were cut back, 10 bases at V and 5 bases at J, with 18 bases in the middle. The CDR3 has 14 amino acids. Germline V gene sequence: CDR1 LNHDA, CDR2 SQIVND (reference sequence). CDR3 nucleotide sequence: TGTGCCACACGCGACCTAACTAGAAACAATGAGCAGTTCTTC. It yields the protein CATRDLTRNNEQFF.